This T cell receptor (beta chain) was sequenced for a study of OX40 agonist ivuxolimab in advanced cancers. Looking at the study overall: Ivuxolimab is an agonistic anti-OX40 (CD134) antibody, and patients were treated with it.

Here immunoSEQ multiplex PCR was the method, and the copy in TCRdb shows in-frame clones only, minus some. The table shows approximately 68,000 clones, with approximately 82% occurring only once. Study results and limitations: Clonal expansion was among the lowest in partial responders at 0.1-3.0 mg/kg, especially CD8+.

Baseline was the first blood sampling point, followed by cycle 4 day 1 and cycle 7 day 1. Note on this clone: Its antigen is unidentified.

V was shortened by 6 bases and J by 3 bases, with 15 bases between the two germline ends. This CDR3 contains 14 residues. Germline V gene sequence: CDR1 SGHVT, CDR2 SQSDAQ. The chain has TRBV7-4 and TRBJ2-7; possible D gene TRBD2, 6 bases. The source of this sequence is an adult with an advanced solid tumor such as melanoma, head and neck, liver or kidney cancer. The source material was CD4+ or CD8+ T cells sorted from blood, sampled in a trial of the OX40 agonist ivuxolimab. The CDR3 coding sequence is TGTGCCAGCAGTCCGGGACTGAAATTCTACGAGCAGTACTTC. Protein sequence: CASSPGLKFYEQYF.